Shown below are 9 T cell receptor beta chains from a single sample sequenced in a study of blood T cell repertoires in COVID-19. The repertoire was sequenced with immunoSEQ multiplex PCR; TCRdb's copy has only in-frame clones and lacks some. The sample has 150,000 to 200,000 clones, around 75% seen once. Sequenced sample: peripheral blood. The receptor set was obtained from a woman at least 80 years old with acute or convalescent COVID-19.

The chain has TRBV3-1 (or the pseudogene TRBV3-2) and TRBJ2-1; 9 positions agree with TRBD1. V dropped 6 bases and J dropped 6; count of bases not matched to a gene: 9. The length of the CDR3 is 15 residues. Germline V lookup: CDR1 LGHDT, CDR2 YNNKEL (reference sequence). The CDR3 sequence is CASRAWDRAGNEQFF. As DNA, the CDR3 is TGTGCCAGCAGGGCTTGGGACAGGGCTGGCAATGAGCAGTTCTTC.

This clone was picked up a small number of times. The gene calls are TRBV13 and TRBJ1-2, with D perhaps matching TRBD1 (6 bases). This CDR3 comprises 15 residues. The V and J ends lost 4 bases and 4 bases respectively, with 16 bases between them. Germline CDR1 PRHDT, CDR2 FYEKMQ (reference sequence). The CDR3 here is CASSSRGRGSYGYTF. CDR3 bases: TGTGCCAGCAGCTCCCGGGGGAGGGGGAGCTATGGCTACACCTTC.

This chain joins TRBV6-5 and TRBJ1-1, with D perhaps TRBD1 (5 bases). Germline V gene data show CDR1 as MNHEY and CDR2 as SVGAGI. Trimming pared 0 bases from V and 1 base from J, leaving 12 bases between. This CDR3 contains 16 residues. DNA for the CDR3: TGTGCCAGCAGTTACTCAGGGGAAGGCGCGAACACTGAAGCTTTCTTT. Amino acid sequence: CASSYSGEGANTEAFF.

This clone was picked up a small number of times. The chain couples TRBV5-1 to TRBJ1-1; D uncertain. There are 15 residues in the CDR3. The germline CDR1 and CDR2 sequences are SGHRS and YFSETQ. The V end lost 4 bases, the J end lost 4 bases, and 17 bases lay between the germline ends. CDR3 sequence (DNA): TGCGCCAGCAGCATTGAGGAGGGTTGGTCCACTGAAGCTTTCTTT. Translated, it gives CASSIEEGWSTEAFF.

The V gene is TRBV6-5, the J gene TRBJ1-1, with 9 bases identical to TRBD1. Germline CDR1 and CDR2: MNHEY and SVGAGI. V lost 6 bases and J lost 8; bases outside the gene matches: 4. The CDR3 loop spans 12 amino acids. CDR3 bases: TGTGCCAGCAGATCCGGGACAGGGGAAGCTTTCTTT. Translated, it gives CASRSGTGEAFF.

This clone was seen a single time. The gene calls are TRBV7-9 and TRBJ2-2; 8 bases line up with TRBD1. Trimming cost V 2 bases and J 2 bases; bases outside gene matches: 4. CDR1 SEHNR and CDR2 FQNEAQ come from the germline V gene (reference sequence). CDR3 size: 16 residues. The CDR3 DNA is TGTGCCAGCAGCTTAACGGGACAGGTTAACACCGGGGAGCTGTTTTTT. Amino acid sequence: CASSLTGQVNTGELFF.

The chain combines TRBV18 with TRBJ2-1, with 7 bases that match TRBD2. V shed 5 bases and J 8 bases; nucleotides not matched to a gene: 6. The CDR3 has 13 residues. CDR1 is KGHSH, CDR2 LQKENI, per germline. The CDR3 DNA reads TGTGCCAGCTCAGGGCTAGCGGCCGATGAGCAGTTCTTC. This gives the protein CASSGLAADEQFF.

This sequence joins TRBV6-2 or TRBV6-3 and TRBJ1-4, with 7 bases lining up with TRBD1. The CDR3 is 16 residues long. Germline-derived CDR1 and CDR2 are MNHEY and SVGEGT. The V segment lost 2 bases and the J segment 0 bases; nucleotides outside the gene matches: 3. The CDR3 sequence: CASSYGQETTNEKLFF. CDR3 coding DNA: TGTGCCAGCAGTTACGGACAGGAGACAACTAATGAAAAACTGTTTTTT.

The CDR3 loop reads CAWSRRGGGYTF. The CDR3, as DNA: TGTGCCTGGAGCCGAAGGGGAGGTGGCTACACCTTC. The chain couples TRBV30 to TRBJ1-2; TRBD1 is a possible D gene (5 bases). CDR3 length: 12 residues. The V gene's germline CDR1 is GTSNPN and CDR2 SVGIG (reference sequence). V was trimmed by 3 bases and J by 7 bases, leaving 12 bases between them.